This T cell receptor beta chain was profiled in a study of blood T cell repertoires in COVID-19. Using immunoSEQ multiplex PCR, the repertoire was profiled, and TCRdb retains in-frame clones only, with some absent. The sample holds 200,000 or so clones, roughly 80% seen once. CDR3 length: 13 residues. Trimming cost V 6 bases and J 6 bases; bases outside gene matches: 4. This TCR was sampled from a young woman with acute or convalescent COVID-19. Specimen: peripheral blood. The gene calls are TRBV12-3 or TRBV12-4 and TRBJ1-5, with 8 bases that match TRBD1. The CDR3 bases are TGTGCCAGCAGCCCAGGGGGCGGTCAGCCCCAGCATTTT. This sequence encodes CASSPGGGQPQHF.